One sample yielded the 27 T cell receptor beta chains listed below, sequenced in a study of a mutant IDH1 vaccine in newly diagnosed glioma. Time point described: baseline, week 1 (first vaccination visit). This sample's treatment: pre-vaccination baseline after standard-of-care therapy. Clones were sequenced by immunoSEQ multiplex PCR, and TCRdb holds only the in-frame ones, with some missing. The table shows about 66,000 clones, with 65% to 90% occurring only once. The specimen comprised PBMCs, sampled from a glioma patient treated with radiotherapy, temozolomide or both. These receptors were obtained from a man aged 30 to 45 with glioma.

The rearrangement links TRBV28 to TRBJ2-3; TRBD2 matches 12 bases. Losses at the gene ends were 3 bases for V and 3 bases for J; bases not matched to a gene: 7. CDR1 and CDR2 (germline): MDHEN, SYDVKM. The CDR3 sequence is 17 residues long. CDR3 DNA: TGTGCCAGCAGTTTTTTGACTAGCGGGGGTATGACAGATACGCAGTATTTT. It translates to CASSFLTSGGMTDTQYF.

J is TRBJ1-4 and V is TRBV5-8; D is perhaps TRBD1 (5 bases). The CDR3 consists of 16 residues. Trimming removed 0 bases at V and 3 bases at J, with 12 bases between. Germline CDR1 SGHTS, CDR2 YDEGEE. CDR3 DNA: TGTGCCAGCAGCTTGGTTTGGCCGGGGGCTAATGAAAAACTGTTTTTT. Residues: CASSLVWPGANEKLFF.

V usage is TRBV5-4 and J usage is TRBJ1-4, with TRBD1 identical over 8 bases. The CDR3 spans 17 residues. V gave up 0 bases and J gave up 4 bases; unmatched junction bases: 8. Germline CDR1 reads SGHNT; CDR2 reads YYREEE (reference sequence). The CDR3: CASSLDGQGGINEKLFF. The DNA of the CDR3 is TGTGCCAGCAGCTTGGACGGACAGGGTGGAATTAATGAAAAACTGTTTTTT. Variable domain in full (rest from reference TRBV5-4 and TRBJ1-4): ETGVTQSPTHLIKTRGQQVTLRCSSQSGHNTVSWYQQALGQGPQFIFQYYREEENGRGNFPPRFSGLQFPNYSSELNVNALELDDSALYLCASSLDGQGGINEKLFFGSGTQLSVL.

CDR3 coding DNA: TGCGCCAGCAGCTCACAGGGGGACTATGGCTACACCTTC. Residues: CASSSQGDYGYTF. This chain uses TRBV5-1 with TRBJ1-2; 8 bases line up with TRBD1. CDR1 and CDR2 from the germline V gene are SGHRS and YFSETQ. After removal of 3 bases from V and 3 bases from J, the junction contained 1 base not matched to a gene. This CDR3 spans 13 amino acids.

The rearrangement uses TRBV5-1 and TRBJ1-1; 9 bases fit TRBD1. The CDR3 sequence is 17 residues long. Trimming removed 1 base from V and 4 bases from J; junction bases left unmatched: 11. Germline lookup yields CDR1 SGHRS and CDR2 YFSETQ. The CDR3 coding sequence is TGCGCCAGCAGCTTGCTTATCTTACAGGGGGCCACCACTGAAGCTTTCTTT. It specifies CASSLLILQGATTEAFF.

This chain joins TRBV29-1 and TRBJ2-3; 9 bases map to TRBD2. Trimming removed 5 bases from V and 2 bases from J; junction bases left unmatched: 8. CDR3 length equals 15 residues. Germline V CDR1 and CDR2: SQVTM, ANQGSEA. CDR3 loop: CSVFLAGAITDTQYF. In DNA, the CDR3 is TGCAGCGTTTTTTTAGCGGGGGCGATCACAGATACGCAGTATTTT.

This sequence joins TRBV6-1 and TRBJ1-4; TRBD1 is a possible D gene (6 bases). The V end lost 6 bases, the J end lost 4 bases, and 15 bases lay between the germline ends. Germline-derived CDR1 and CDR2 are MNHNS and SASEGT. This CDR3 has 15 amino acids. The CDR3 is CASSISGAGNEKLFF. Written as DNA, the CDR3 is TGTGCCAGCAGCATCTCAGGGGCGGGTAATGAAAAACTGTTTTTT.

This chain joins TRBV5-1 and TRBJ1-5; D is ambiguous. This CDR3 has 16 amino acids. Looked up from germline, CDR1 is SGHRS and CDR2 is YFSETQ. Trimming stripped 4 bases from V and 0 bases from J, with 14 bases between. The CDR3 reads CASSPGEGYSNQPQHF. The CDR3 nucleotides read TGCGCCAGCAGCCCCGGGGAGGGCTATAGCAATCAGCCCCAGCATTTT.

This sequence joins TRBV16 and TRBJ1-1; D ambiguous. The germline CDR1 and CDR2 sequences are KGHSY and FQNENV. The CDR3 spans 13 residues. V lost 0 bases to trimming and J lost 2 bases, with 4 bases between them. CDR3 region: CASSQSFNTEAFF. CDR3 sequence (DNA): TGTGCCAGCAGCCAATCCTTTAACACTGAAGCTTTCTTT.

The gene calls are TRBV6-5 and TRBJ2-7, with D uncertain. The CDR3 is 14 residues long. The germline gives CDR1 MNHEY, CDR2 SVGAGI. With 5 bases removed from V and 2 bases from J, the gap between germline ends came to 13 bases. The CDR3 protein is CASSPYVGTYEQYF. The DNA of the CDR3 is TGTGCCAGCAGTCCATACGTGGGAACCTACGAGCAGTACTTC.

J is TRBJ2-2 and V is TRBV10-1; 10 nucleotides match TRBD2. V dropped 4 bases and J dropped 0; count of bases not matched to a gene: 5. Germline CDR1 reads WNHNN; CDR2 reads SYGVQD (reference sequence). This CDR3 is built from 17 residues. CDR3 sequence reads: CASSAVAGGPNTGELFF. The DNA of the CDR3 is TGCGCCAGCAGTGCTGTAGCGGGGGGACCGAACACCGGGGAGCTGTTTTTT.

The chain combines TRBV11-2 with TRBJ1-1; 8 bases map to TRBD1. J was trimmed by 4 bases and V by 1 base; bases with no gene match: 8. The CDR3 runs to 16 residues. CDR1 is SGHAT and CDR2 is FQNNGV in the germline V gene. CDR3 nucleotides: TGTGCCAGCAGCTTAGCGTTGCAGGGGGCGCGCACTGAAGCTTTCTTT. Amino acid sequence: CASSLALQGARTEAFF.

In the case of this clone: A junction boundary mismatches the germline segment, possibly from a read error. The CDR3 protein is CASRSPGTSAPGPDF. The CDR3 region has the DNA TGTGCCAGCAGGTCCCCCGGGACTAGCGCCCCCGGTCCGGATTTT. The genes are TRBV6-6 and TRBJ2-3; the match to TRBD2 covers 10 bases. The CDR3 length is 15 residues. Germline CDR1 and CDR2: MNHNY and SVGAGI (reference sequence).

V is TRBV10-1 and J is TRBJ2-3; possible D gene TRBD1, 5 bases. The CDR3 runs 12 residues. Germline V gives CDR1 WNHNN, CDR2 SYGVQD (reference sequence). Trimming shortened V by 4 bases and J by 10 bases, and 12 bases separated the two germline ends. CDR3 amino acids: CASSAGQTAQYF. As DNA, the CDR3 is TGCGCCAGCAGTGCAGGGCAGACCGCGCAGTATTTT.

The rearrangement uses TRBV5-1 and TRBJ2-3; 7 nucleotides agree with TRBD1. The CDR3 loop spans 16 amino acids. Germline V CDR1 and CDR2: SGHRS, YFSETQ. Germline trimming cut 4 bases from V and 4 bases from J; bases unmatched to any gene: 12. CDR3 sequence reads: CASSRGQWSSADTQYF. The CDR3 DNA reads TGCGCCAGCAGCAGGGGACAGTGGAGCTCCGCAGATACGCAGTATTTT.

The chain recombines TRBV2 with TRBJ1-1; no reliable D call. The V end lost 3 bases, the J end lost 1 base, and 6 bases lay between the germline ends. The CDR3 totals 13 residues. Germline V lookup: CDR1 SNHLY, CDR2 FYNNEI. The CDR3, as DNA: TGTGCCAGCAGTGATCTGACGAACACTGAAGCTTTCTTT. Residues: CASSDLTNTEAFF.

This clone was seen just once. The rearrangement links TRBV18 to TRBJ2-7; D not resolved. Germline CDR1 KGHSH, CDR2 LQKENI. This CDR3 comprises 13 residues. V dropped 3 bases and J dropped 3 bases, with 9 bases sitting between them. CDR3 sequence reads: CASSPLGYYEQYF. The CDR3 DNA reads TGTGCCAGCTCACCGCTAGGCTACTACGAGCAGTACTTC.

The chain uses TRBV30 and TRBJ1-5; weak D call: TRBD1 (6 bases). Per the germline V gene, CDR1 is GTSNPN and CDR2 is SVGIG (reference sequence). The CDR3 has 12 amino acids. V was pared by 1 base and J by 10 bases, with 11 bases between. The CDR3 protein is CAWSGQTGPQHF. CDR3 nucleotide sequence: TGTGCCTGGAGTGGACAGACAGGCCCCCAGCATTTT.

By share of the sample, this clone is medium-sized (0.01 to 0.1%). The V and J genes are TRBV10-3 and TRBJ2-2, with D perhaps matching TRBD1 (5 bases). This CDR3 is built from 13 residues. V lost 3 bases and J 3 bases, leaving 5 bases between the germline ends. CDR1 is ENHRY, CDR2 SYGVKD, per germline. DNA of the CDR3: TGTGCCATCAGTGACAGGGACACCGGGGAGCTGTTTTTT. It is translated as CAISDRDTGELFF.

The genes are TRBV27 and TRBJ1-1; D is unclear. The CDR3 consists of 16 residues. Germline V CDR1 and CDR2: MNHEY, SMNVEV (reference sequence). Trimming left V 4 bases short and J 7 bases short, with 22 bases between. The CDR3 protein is CASSSQQTARGFEAFF. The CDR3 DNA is TGTGCCAGCAGTTCCCAACAAACAGCGAGAGGATTTGAAGCTTTCTTT.

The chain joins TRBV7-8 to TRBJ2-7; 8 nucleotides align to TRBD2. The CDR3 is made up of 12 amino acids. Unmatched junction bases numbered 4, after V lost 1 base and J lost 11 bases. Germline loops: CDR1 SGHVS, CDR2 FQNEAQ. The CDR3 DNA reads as TGTGCCAGCAGCTTAGGGGCGGGGGGAGAGTACTTC. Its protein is CASSLGAGGEYF.

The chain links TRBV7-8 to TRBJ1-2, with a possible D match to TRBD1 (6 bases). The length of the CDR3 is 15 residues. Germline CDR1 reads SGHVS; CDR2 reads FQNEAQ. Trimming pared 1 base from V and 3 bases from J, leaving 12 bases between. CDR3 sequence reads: CASSLGTAFYYGYTF. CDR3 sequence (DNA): TGTGCCAGCAGCTTAGGGACAGCCTTTTACTATGGCTACACCTTC.

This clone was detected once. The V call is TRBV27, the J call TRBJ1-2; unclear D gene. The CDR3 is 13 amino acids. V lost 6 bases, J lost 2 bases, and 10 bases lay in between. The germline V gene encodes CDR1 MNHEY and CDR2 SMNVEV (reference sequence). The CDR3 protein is CASRGAVNYGYTF. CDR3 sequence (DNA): TGTGCCAGCAGAGGCGCAGTGAACTATGGCTACACCTTC.

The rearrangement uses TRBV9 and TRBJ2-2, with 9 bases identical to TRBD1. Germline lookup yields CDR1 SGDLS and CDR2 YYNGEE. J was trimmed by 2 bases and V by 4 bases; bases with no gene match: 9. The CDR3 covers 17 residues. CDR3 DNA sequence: TGTGCCAGCAGCCTTTCCGGGACAGGGTATAACACCGGGGAGCTGTTTTTT. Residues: CASSLSGTGYNTGELFF.

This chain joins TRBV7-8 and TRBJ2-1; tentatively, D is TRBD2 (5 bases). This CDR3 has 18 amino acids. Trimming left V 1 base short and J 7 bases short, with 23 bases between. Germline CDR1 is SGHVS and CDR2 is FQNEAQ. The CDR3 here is CASSLVGTGNDYQNEQFF. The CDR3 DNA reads TGTGCCAGCAGCTTAGTAGGAACGGGGAACGATTACCAAAATGAGCAGTTCTTC.

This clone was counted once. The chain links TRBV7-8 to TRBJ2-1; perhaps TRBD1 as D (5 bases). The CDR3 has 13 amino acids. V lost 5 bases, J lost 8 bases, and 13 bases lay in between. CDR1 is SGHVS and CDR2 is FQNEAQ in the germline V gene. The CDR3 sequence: CASSGLGDHEQFF. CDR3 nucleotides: TGTGCCAGCAGCGGTCTAGGGGATCATGAGCAGTTCTTC.

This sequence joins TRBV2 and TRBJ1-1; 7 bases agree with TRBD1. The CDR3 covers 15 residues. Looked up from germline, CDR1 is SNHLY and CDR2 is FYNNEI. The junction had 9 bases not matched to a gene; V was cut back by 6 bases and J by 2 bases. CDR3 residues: CASSPPGQRNTEAFF. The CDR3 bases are TGTGCCAGCAGCCCACCGGGACAGCGAAACACTGAAGCTTTCTTT.